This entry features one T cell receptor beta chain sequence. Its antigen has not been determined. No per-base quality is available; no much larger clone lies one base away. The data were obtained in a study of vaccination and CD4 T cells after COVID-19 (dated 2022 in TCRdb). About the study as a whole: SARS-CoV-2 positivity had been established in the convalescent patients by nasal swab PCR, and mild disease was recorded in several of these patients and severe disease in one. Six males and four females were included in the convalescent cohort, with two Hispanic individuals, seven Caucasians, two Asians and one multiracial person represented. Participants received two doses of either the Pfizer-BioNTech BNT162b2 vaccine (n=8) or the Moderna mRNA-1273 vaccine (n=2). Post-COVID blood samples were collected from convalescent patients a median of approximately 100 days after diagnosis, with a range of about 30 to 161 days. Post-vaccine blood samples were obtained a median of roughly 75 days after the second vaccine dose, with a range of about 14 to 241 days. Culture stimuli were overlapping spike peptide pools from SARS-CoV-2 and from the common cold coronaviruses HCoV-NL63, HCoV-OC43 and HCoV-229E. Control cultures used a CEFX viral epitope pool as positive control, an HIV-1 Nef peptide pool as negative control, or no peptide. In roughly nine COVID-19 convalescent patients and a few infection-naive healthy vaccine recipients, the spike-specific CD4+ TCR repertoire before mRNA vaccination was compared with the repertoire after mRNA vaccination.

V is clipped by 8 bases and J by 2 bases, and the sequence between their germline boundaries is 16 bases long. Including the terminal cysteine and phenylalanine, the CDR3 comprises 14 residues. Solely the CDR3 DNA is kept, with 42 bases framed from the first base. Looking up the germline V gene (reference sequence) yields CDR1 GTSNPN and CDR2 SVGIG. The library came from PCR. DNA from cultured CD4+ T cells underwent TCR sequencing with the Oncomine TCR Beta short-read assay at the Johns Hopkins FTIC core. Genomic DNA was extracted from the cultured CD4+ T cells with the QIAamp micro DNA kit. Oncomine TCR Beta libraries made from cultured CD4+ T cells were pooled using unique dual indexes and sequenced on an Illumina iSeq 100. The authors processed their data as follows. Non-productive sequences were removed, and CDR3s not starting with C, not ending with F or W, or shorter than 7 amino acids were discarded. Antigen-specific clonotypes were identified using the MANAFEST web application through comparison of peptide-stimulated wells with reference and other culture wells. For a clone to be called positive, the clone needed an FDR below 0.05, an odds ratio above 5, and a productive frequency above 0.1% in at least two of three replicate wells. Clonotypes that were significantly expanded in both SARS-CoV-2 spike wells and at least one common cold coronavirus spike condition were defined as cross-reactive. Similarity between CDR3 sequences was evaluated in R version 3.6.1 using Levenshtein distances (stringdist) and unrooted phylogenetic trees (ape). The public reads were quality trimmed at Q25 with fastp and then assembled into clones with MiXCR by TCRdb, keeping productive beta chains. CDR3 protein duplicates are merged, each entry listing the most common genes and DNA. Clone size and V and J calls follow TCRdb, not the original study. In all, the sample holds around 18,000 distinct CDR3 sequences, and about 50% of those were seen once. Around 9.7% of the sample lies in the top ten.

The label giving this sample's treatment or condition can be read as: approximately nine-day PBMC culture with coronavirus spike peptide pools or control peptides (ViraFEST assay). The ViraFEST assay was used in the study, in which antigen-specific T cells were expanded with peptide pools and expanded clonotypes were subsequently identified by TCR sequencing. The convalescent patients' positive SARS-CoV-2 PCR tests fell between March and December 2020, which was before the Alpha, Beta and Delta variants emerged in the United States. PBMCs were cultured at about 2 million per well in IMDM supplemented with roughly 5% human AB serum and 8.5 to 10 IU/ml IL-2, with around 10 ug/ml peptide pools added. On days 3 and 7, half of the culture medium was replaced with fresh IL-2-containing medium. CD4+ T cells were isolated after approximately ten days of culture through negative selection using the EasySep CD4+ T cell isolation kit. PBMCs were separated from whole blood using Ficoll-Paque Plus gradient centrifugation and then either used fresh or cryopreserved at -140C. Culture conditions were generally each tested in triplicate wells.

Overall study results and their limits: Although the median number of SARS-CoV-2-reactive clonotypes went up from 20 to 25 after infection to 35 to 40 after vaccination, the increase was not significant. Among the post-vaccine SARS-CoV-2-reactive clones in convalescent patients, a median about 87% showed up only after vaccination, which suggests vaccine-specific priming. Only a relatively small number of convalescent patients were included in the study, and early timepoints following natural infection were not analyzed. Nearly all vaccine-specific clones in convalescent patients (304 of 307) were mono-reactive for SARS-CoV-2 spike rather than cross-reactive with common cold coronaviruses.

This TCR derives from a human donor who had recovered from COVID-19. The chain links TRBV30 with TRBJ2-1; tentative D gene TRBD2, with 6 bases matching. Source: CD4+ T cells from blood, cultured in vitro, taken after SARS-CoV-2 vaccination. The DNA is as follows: TGTGCCGCTTCTAGCGTACCCACCTACAATGAGCAGTTCTTC. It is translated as CAASSVPTYNEQFF.